The 27 T cell receptor beta chains listed next were all sequenced from one sample in a study of T cell repertoires in cytomegalovirus infection. One entry per CDR3 protein, called by TCRdb with MiXCR from the reads. The table has 800,000 to 950,000 distinct CDR3 sequences, around a third seen once; the top ten hold over 10%. For these receptors, no antigen is known. The starting material was cultured CD8+ T cells from PBMCs, obtained from culture after CMV antigen stimulation. The receptors were gathered from a human donor in good health (CMV status not recorded). Some clones in this sample may be carry-over from other donors' samples.

This clonotype was seen at least ten times. The J gene is TRBJ1-1, the V gene TRBV7-2, with a weak D call TRBD1 (6 bases). Trimming shortened V by 6 bases and J by 4 bases, and 18 bases separated the two germline ends. This CDR3 contains 15 residues. Germline V lookup: CDR1 SGHTA, CDR2 FQGNSA. The CDR3 DNA reads TGTGCCAGCAGTCGACCTAGGACAGAGGGCACTGAAGCTTTCTTT. Translated, it gives CASSRPRTEGTEAFF.

This clonotype was picked up a small number of times. This sequence joins TRBV19 and TRBJ2-1; 7 bases line up with TRBD1. CDR3 size: 15 residues. Looked up from germline, CDR1 is LNHDA and CDR2 is SQIVND (reference sequence). V was clipped by 3 bases and J by 4 bases; unmatched bases: 6. The CDR3: CASSIGQAGYNEQFF. For the CDR3, the DNA is TGTGCCAGTAGTATCGGACAGGCGGGTTACAATGAGCAGTTCTTC.

In regard to this clonotype: A junction boundary mismatches the germline segment, possibly from a read error. The rearrangement joins TRBV7-9 to TRBJ2-5, with TRBD2 as a possible D gene (6 bases). The CDR3 is 14 residues long. Germline V gives CDR1 SEHNR, CDR2 FQNEAQ (reference sequence). CDR3 sequence: CASSLEGRQATQYF. CDR3 DNA: TGTGCCAGCAGCTTGGAGGGCCGTCAAGCGACCCAGTACTTC.

This clonotype was seen only a few times. One base away lies a much larger clone, so this may be a sequencing read error. The chain has TRBV7-6 and TRBJ2-1; the D is unclear. This CDR3 comprises 14 residues. Germline CDR1 and CDR2: SGHVS and FNYEAQ. V was trimmed by 1 base and J by 0 bases, leaving 4 bases between them. In DNA form, the CDR3 reads TGTGCCAGCAGCTTAGACACCTCCTACAATGAGCAGTTCTTC. Translated: CASSLDTSYNEQFF.

There are a few counts of this clonotype. The CDR3 sequence is CASSPRQGVGNEQFF. DNA of the CDR3: TGTGCCAGCAGCCCCCGACAGGGGGTAGGGAATGAGCAGTTCTTC. The chain is built from TRBV7-9 and TRBJ2-1, with 9 bases fitting TRBD1. The trim removed 5 bases at V and 7 bases at J, leaving 9 bases unmatched. The CDR3 spans 15 residues. Germline V gene data show CDR1 as SEHNR and CDR2 as FQNEAQ (reference sequence).

The V call is TRBV6-5, the J call TRBJ2-1; 8 nucleotides align to TRBD1. After removal of 0 bases from V and 8 bases from J, the junction contained 6 bases not matched to a gene. CDR3 size: 15 residues. Germline loops: CDR1 MNHEY, CDR2 SVGAGI. The CDR3 DNA reads as TGTGCCAGCAGTTACTCGGGATCAGGGGGCTATGAGCAGTTCTTC. This gives the protein CASSYSGSGGYEQFF.

The rearrangement joins TRBV7-9 to TRBJ2-1; the match to TRBD2 covers 8 bases. CDR1 SEHNR and CDR2 FQNEAQ come from the germline V gene (reference sequence). This CDR3 is 14 amino acids long. V was pared by 3 bases and J by 8 bases, with 6 bases of the junction left unmatched. CDR3 in DNA: TGTGCCAGCAGCTTCACCGCTAGCGGGCATGAGCAGTTCTTC. It codes for CASSFTASGHEQFF.

This clonotype was seen at least ten times. At one boundary the junction diverges from the germline segment, which might be a read error. This rearrangement joins TRBV12-3 or TRBV12-4 to TRBJ1-1, with 7 bases lining up with TRBD1. CDR3 length: 14 residues. Written as DNA, the CDR3 is TGTGCCAGCAGCTTAGGGACAGCGAACACTGAAGCTTTCTTT. Its protein product is CASSLGTANTEAFF.

In this sample, this clonotype turned up a few times. This rearrangement joins TRBV7-6 to TRBJ2-7; tentative D call: TRBD2 (6 bases). The CDR3 contains 15 residues. Germline V gene lookup returns CDR1 SGHVS and CDR2 FNYEAQ. V was clipped by 1 base and J by 2 bases, with 12 bases between them. The CDR3 here is CASSLDGGLPYEQYV. The CDR3 DNA reads as TGTGCCAGCAGCTTAGACGGGGGTCTGCCCTACGAGCAGTACGTC.

This clonotype was seen many times. The J gene is TRBJ2-5, the V gene TRBV7-6; 9 bases map to TRBD1. The CDR3 loop spans 16 amino acids. The germline CDR1 and CDR2 sequences are SGHVS and FNYEAQ. After removal of 6 bases from V and 1 base from J, the junction contained 9 bases not matched to a gene. CDR3 nucleotides: TGTGCCAGCAGACCCCGTGGGACAGGGACCCAAGAGACCCAGTACTTC. Amino acid sequence: CASRPRGTGTQETQYF.

This chain joins TRBV11-2 and TRBJ2-4; D perhaps matches TRBD2 (7 bases). This CDR3 comprises 16 residues. Germline V gene lookup returns CDR1 SGHAT and CDR2 FQNNGV. V lost 5 bases, J lost 9 bases, and 23 bases lay in between. For the CDR3, the DNA is TGTGCCAGCAGCCAGCGGGGTCCAGGGGCGAGGAGCATTCAGTACTTC. It encodes CASSQRGPGARSIQYF.

The genes are TRBV20-1 and TRBJ1-4; D remains unclear. There are 15 residues in the CDR3. Germline V lookup: CDR1 DFQATT, CDR2 SNEGSKA (reference sequence). Trimming cost V 0 bases and J 10 bases, with 18 bases left between them. The CDR3 protein is CSARDQSPFTGKLFF. CDR3 DNA: TGCAGTGCTAGAGATCAGAGCCCCTTTACTGGAAAACTGTTTTTT.

This clonotype was recorded only once. The rearrangement links TRBV6-2 or TRBV6-3 to TRBJ2-7, with 10 bases matching TRBD1. This CDR3 has 12 residues. Germline CDR1 MNHEY, CDR2 SVGEGT. V gave up 9 bases and J gave up 2 bases; unmatched junction bases: 1. Here the CDR3 reads CASGTGAYEQYV. As DNA, the CDR3 is TGTGCCAGTGGGACAGGGGCCTACGAGCAGTACGTC.

The chain links TRBV24-1 to TRBJ1-5; D uncertain. CDR1 and CDR2 (germline): KGHDR, SFDVKD. V was trimmed by 4 bases and J by 7 bases, leaving 13 bases between them. CDR3 length equals 14 residues. The CDR3 sequence is CATSDSGLGQPQHF. CDR3 nucleotide sequence: TGTGCCACCAGTGACTCAGGTCTGGGCCAGCCCCAGCATTTT.

This clonotype was observed a few times. The V gene is TRBV10-3, the J gene TRBJ1-2; 7 bases fit TRBD1. V shed 6 bases, J shed 8 bases, and the junction held 6 bases outside the gene matches. The CDR3 loop spans 12 amino acids. Germline assignment: CDR1 ENHRY and CDR2 SYGVKD. The CDR3 spells CAIRITGEGYTF. The DNA for the CDR3 is TGTGCCATCAGAATTACAGGGGAAGGCTACACCTTC.

Of note for this clonotype: The junction departs from germline at one end; a sequencing error may be responsible. The rearrangement uses TRBV6-5 and TRBJ2-1; tentative D call: TRBD2 (6 bases). The CDR3 covers 15 residues. Germline V gene sequence: CDR1 MNHEY, CDR2 SVGAGI. DNA for the CDR3: TGTGTCAGCACCTACTCAAGCGGGCTTTACAATGAGCAGTTCTTC. Its translation: CVSTYSSGLYNEQFF.

V and J are TRBV6-1 and TRBJ1-3; maybe TRBD1 (6 bases). Germline CDR1 MNHNS, CDR2 SASEGT. The V gene lost 2 bases and the J gene lost 4 bases, with 15 bases spanning the gap. CDR3 length: 16 amino acids. DNA of the CDR3: TGTGCCAGCAGTGAACCCACAGGGTACTTCGGAAACACCATATATTTT. It yields the protein CASSEPTGYFGNTIYF.

The J gene is TRBJ2-5, the V gene TRBV6-6, with D perhaps matching TRBD1 (5 bases). Germline lookup yields CDR1 MNHNY and CDR2 SVGAGI (reference sequence). V lost 5 bases to trimming and J lost 2 bases, with 21 bases between them. The CDR3 is 17 residues long. In DNA form, the CDR3 reads TGTGCCAGCAGTCCCTCGGCCATACCGGACATACAAGAGACCCAGTACTTC. Protein sequence: CASSPSAIPDIQETQYF.

V gene TRBV5-1 combines with J gene TRBJ2-1; D is unresolved. With 0 bases removed from V and 0 bases from J, the gap between germline ends came to 10 bases. This CDR3 contains 16 residues. Germline CDR1 and CDR2: SGHRS and YFSETQ. CDR3 nucleotide sequence: TGCGCCAGCAGCTTGGCTGGTTACCGCTCCTACAATGAGCAGTTCTTC. The encoded protein is CASSLAGYRSYNEQFF.

This clonotype was recorded a few times. The genes are TRBV4-1 and TRBJ1-6; D remains unclear. The germline V gene encodes CDR1 MGHRA and CDR2 YSYEKL. CDR3 size: 17 residues. Trimming stripped 2 bases from V and 6 bases from J, with 17 bases between. CDR3 protein: CASSQSLLTGINSPLHF. The CDR3, as DNA: TGCGCCAGCAGCCAATCCCTCCTGACCGGGATTAATTCACCCCTCCACTTT.

To note about this clonotype: The germline gene is not matched at one end of the junction; a read error may be the cause. The rearrangement joins TRBV2 to TRBJ2-4, with D tentatively TRBD2 (5 bases). The length of the CDR3 is 8 residues. The germline gives CDR1 SNHLY, CDR2 FYNNEI. The CDR3 coding sequence is TGTGCCAGCAGTGAGGAGGCTTTC. Residues: CASSEEAF.

The J gene is TRBJ1-2, the V gene TRBV7-2, with D uncertain. Deletions cut 11 bases from V and 0 bases from J, with 19 bases between. The CDR3 runs to 15 residues. Germline V lookup: CDR1 SGHTA, CDR2 FQGNSA. The DNA for the CDR3 is TGTGCCTGCAAATCCCGCGCAGATACTAACTATGGCTACACCTTC. As protein: CACKSRADTNYGYTF.

V and J are TRBV10-3 and TRBJ2-2, with D perhaps matching TRBD1 or TRBD2 (5 bases each). The CDR3 contains 17 residues. Looked up from germline, CDR1 is ENHRY and CDR2 is SYGVKD. V lost 8 bases, J lost 7 bases, and 26 bases lay in between. The DNA of the CDR3 is TGTGCCATCGGGACGGAAACTGGGACCAGATATATCGGGGAGCTGTTTTTT. As protein: CAIGTETGTRYIGELFF.

A word on this clonotype: The DNA is omitted, as the CDR3 cannot be located on it reliably, and the CDR3 follows TCRdb's listing. The chain links TRBV6-5 to TRBJ1-4. Germline V gene sequence: CDR1 MNHEY, CDR2 SVGAGI. The CDR3 region is 16 residues in length, termini included. This chain's CDR3 is CASRGSRIGPMKNCFF.

This chain joins TRBV27 and TRBJ2-5; 8 bases are a match to TRBD2. J was trimmed by 5 bases and V by 3 bases; bases with no gene match: 8. There are 15 residues in the CDR3. Per the germline V gene, CDR1 is MNHEY and CDR2 is SMNVEV (reference sequence). Here the CDR3 reads CASSLRGALGETQYF. The CDR3 nucleotides are TGTGCCAGCAGTTTGCGGGGGGCTTTGGGTGAGACCCAGTACTTC.

This clonotype was seen repeatedly, ten times or more. J is TRBJ2-5 and V is TRBV12-3 or TRBV12-4; the D is unclear. The CDR3 runs 13 residues. Trimming removed 2 bases from V and 0 bases from J, with 4 bases in between. The CDR3 loop reads CASSLPYQETQYF. CDR3 in DNA: TGTGCCAGCAGTTTACCGTACCAAGAGACCCAGTACTTC.

This clonotype was picked up a small number of times. V gene TRBV6-1 combines with J gene TRBJ1-2; 7 nucleotides agree with TRBD1. CDR3 length equals 13 residues. From germline, CDR1 is MNHNS and CDR2 SASEGT. V lost 3 bases and J lost 4; bases outside the gene matches: 2. As DNA, the CDR3 is TGTGCCAGCAGTGAGACAGGGTTCTATGGCTACACCTTC. Its protein product is CASSETGFYGYTF.